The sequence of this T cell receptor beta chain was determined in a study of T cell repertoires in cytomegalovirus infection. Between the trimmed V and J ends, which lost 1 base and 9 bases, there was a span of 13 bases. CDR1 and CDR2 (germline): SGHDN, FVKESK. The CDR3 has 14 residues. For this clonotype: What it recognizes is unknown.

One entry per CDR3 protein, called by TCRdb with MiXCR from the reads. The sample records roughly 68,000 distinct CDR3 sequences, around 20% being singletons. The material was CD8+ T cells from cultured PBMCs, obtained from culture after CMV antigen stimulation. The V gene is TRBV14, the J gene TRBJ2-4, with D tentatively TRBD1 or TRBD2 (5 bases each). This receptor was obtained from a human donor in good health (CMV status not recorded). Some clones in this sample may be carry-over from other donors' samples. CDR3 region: CASSQGSLRGIQYF. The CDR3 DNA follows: TGTGCCAGCAGCCAAGGAAGTCTGAGGGGCATTCAGTACTTC. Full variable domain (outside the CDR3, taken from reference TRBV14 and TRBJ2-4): EAGVTQFPSHSVIEKGQTVTLRCDPISGHDNLYWYRRVMGKEIKFLLHFVKESKQDESGMPNNRFLAERTGGTYSTLKVQPAELEDSGVYFCASSQGSLRGIQYFGAGTRLSVL.